This record concerns one T cell receptor beta chain sequence. As yet, its antigen is unknown. This specimen belongs to a study of human thymus T cells. The CDR3 consists of 14 residues. Per germline, CDR1 ENHRY and CDR2 SYGVKD. V trimming: 8 bases; J trimming: 6 bases; junction bases outside the gene matches: 9. Blood DNA came from all available leukocytes, not a fixed cell number. Regarding the study as a whole: Biased V and J segment usage appeared in thymus and peripheral blood.

Produced via immunoSEQ multiplex PCR; TCRdb's table is partial and in-frame only. The sample has some 46,000 clones; about 94% are singletons. The genes are TRBV10-3 and TRBJ1-5; 8 nucleotides match TRBD1. The source is a boy under two years old with a congenital heart defect but otherwise immunologically healthy. The sample consisted of blood. The CDR3 DNA reads as TGTGCCATCTCCTCCGGGACAGGATCTCAGCCCCAGCATTTT. Protein: CAISSGTGSQPQHF.